This T cell receptor beta chain was sequenced for a study of beta chain features in type 1 diabetes. Study-wide context: Patients did not differ from healthy donors in age, gender or cell yield.

It was via CD45RO/CCR7/CD25/CD127/CD95/CD27 that CD4+ naive, central memory, regulatory and stem cell-like memory cells were sorted. A remark on this clone: Antigen: not known.

CDR1 and CDR2 from the germline V gene are LGHNA and YSLEER. With 4 bases removed from V and 3 bases from J, the gap between germline ends came to 18 bases. This CDR3 is 16 amino acids long. Every isolated RNA sample was fully reverse transcribed, so sequencing captured expressed TCRB transcripts. The data were produced by immunoSEQ multiplex PCR, yet TCRdb's version contains in-frame clones alone and is incomplete. The sample comprises around 140,000 clones, around a tenth of which are singletons, and 0.65% rests with the top ten. Study-wide results and limits: Shortening that was moderate but significant affected the TCRB CDR3s of Type 1 diabetes patients in all four CD4+ subsets.

The sequence was obtained from a woman in her forties in good health. Material: central memory CD4+ T cells from blood. The genes are TRBV4-3 and TRBJ1-1; TRBD1 is a possible D gene (5 bases). The CDR3 region is CASSPRQMWGDTEAFF. The CDR3 DNA reads as TGCGCCAGCAGCCCCCGGCAGATGTGGGGCGACACTGAAGCTTTCTTT.